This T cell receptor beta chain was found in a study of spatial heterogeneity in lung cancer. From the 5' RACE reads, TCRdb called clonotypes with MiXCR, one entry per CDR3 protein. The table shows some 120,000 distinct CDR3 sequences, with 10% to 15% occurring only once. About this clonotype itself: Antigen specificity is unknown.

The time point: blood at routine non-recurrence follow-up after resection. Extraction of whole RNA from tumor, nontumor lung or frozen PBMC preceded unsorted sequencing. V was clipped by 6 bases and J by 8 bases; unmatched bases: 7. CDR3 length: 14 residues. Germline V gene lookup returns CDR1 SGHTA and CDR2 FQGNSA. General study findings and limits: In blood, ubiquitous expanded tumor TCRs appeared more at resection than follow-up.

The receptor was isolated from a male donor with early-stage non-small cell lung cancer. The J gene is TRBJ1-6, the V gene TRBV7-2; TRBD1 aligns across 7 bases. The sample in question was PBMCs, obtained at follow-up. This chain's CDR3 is CASRRQGYDSPLHF. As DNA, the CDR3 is TGTGCCAGCAGGAGACAGGGATACGATTCACCCCTCCACTTT.